This T cell receptor beta chain originates from a study of shared clonotypes between healthy human individuals (dated by TCRdb to 2019 to 2021). Looking at the study overall: Two women and three men aged 18 to 49 years were included in the cohort. For each donor, CD4 naive and CD4 memory were each run on three plates, CD8 naive on two plates, and CD8 memory on one plate. The study deeply sequenced blood TCR repertoires of about 5 healthy adults to estimate repertoire size and the extent of clonotype sharing between individuals. To increase sequencing depth and limit assay-specific biases, different laboratories used diverse techniques to prepare libraries and sequence TCR repertoires. Leukapheresis yielded between about 0.85 and 9 billion PBMCs per donor.

Using the deep immunoSEQ assay, TCR CDR3 regions were amplified from genomic DNA by multiplex PCR. Extracted genomic DNA from each cell subset was distributed evenly across all wells of several immunoSEQ 96-well plates, and each plate was treated as a replicate. For sorted subsets, about 200 ng genomic DNA, equal to about 30,000 T cell genomes, was loaded into each replicate PCR. The purified libraries were quantified using a Qubit 3.0 fluorometer, sized with a Bioanalyzer 2100, and then quantified again using the KAPA Library Quantification kit. Every immunoSEQ 96-well plate was sequenced on a separate single-read 150-cycle Illumina NextSeq 550 flow cell. As for the authors' bioinformatics: Because only junctional sequences without quality scores were contained in the immunoSEQ output, filtering matching that applied to full-length reads could not be performed. To assign V/J genes and CDR3, sequences were annotated against IMGT germline references using PyIR, a Python wrapper for IgBLAST v1.9. Reads were removed for weak V/J assignments (E-value above 1e-6), missing CDR3, stop codons, out-of-frame junctions, or ambiguous translated residues. V3J clonotypes were defined as sequences sharing an identical inferred V gene, J gene, and CDR3 amino acid sequence. Percentage overlap between repertoires was computed as shared unique clonotypes divided by the size of the smaller repertoire. Repertoire richness was assessed with RTK rarefaction, the Chao1 estimator, and Recon v2.1 estimates of unobserved clonotypes. For all TCRbeta clonotypes obtained by the gDNA method from several donors, generation probabilities were computed with OLGA. TCRdb obtained this table from immuneACCESS and retained in-frame rearrangements with V and J assigned. These tables miss some clones; where compared with another copy, unresolved V genes account for less than half of the shortfall, and the remainder is unexplained. The V and J calls and clone size were taken over from that table, and D and trimming were inferred from the DNA. A total of about 1.5 million clones appear in this sample, approximately 98% of them only once. The ten top clones hold approximately 0.45% of the sample.

The paper as a whole reports these results and caveats: Sampling was restricted to blood, and TCR repertoires in tissues likely differ from the TCR repertoires found in blood. Compared with non-shared clonotypes, clonotypes shared by all four sorted-subset donors had higher generation probabilities. Even with the large sequencing depth, rarefaction of the sorted-subset datasets indicated that sequencing was incomplete. Pairwise subsampling led to the expectation that sequencing depth would affect the degree of clonotype sharing among donors. Naive subsets generally had larger estimated clonotype richness than memory subsets did. The genetic and exposure-history diversity represented was limited by the small number of donors. When four donors were compared, the shared fraction of clonotypes was around 5% for naive CD4, around 3.6% for naive CD8, 2% to 2.5% for memory CD4, and around 0.4% for memory CD8.

Including cysteine and phenylalanine, the CDR3 has 15 amino acids. The only DNA kept is the CDR3, 45 bases in frame from the first base. Via the germline V gene, CDR1 is MNHEY and CDR2 SVGAGI. On this clone itself: Its target antigen remains unknown. A read error may produce the germline difference seen at one junction end.

Donors were healthy HIV-negative adults with no recently reported acute infections or vaccinations. All donors were Caucasian adults living in Nashville, Tennessee, USA. CD4+ T cells were enriched by magnetic negative selection, after which naive cells were positively selected on CD45RA and the negative fraction was taken as the memory subset. After blood collection by leukapheresis, PBMCs were isolated using Ficoll-Histopaque density gradient centrifugation and then cryopreserved in the vapor phase of liquid nitrogen. Purity and quantity of every magnetically sorted T cell population were checked by analytical flow cytometry. Genomic DNA was isolated from each sorted fraction and quantified by UV absorbance on a Nanodrop 2000c.

The sequence came from a man in his thirties or forties in good health. The sequence is built from TRBV6-5 and TRBJ2-7, with a tentative D call of TRBD1 or TRBD2, each matching 5 bases. Sequenced: naive CD4+ T cells sorted from blood. The cell subset or site label corresponds to: CD45RA+ positively selected. The CDR3 amino acid sequence is: CAISHSGRNSYEQYF. Here is the DNA: TGTGCCATCAGTCATTCGGGACGGAACTCCTACGAGCAGTACTTC.